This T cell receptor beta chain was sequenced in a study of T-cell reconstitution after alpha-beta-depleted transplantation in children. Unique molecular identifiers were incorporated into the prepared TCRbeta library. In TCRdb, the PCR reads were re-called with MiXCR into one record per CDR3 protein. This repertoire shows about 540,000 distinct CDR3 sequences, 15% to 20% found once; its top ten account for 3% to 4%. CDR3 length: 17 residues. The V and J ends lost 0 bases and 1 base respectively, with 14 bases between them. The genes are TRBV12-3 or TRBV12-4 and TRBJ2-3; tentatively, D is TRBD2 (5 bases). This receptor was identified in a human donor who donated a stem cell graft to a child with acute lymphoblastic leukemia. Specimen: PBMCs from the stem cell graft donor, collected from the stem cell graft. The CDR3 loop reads CASSLAGAVWGTDTQYF. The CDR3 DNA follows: TGTGCCAGCAGTTTAGCGGGAGCGGTTTGGGGCACAGATACGCAGTATTTT.